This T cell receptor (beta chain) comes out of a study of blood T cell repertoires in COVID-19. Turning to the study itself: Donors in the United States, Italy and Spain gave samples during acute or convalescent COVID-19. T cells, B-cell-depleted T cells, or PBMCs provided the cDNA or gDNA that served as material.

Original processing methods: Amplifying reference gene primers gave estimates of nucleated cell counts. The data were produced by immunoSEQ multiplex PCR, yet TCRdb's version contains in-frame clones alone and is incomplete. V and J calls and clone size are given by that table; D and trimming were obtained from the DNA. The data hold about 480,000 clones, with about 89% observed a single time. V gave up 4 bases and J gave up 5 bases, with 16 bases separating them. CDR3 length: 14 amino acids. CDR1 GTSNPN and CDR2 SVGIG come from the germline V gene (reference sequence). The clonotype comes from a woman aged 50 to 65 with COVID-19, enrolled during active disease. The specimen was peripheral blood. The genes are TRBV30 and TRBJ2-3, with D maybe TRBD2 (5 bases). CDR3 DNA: TGTGCCTGGACCCTAGGGAGTGGAGGAGATACGCAGTATTTT. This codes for CAWTLGSGGDTQYF.